The 13 T cell receptor beta chains below all came from one sample that was sequenced in a study of shared clonotypes between healthy human individuals. Generated by immunoSEQ multiplex PCR, the TCRdb table keeps only in-frame clones and is missing some. The table records about 1 million clones, around 74% of them present only once. The sequenced sample was memory CD4+ T cells sorted from blood. Documented subset: CD45RA-negative fraction. The receptors originated from a man younger than 30 in good health.

This clone was detected only a few times. The chain combines TRBV4-1 with TRBJ2-5, with 11 bases that match TRBD2. The CDR3 is 17 residues long. CDR1 MGHRA and CDR2 YSYEKL come from the germline V gene. Trimming removed 4 bases from V and 5 bases from J; junction bases left unmatched: 12. In DNA form, the CDR3 reads TGCGCCAGCAGCCGACAGACTAGCGGGGTATCTCGGGAGACCCAGTACTTC. Its protein product is CASSRQTSGVSRETQYF.

The J gene is TRBJ2-7, the V gene TRBV11-2; D remains ambiguous. Trimming left V 3 bases short and J 2 bases short, with 8 bases between. The CDR3 runs to 13 residues. CDR1 and CDR2 (germline): SGHAT, FQNNGV. CDR3 nucleotide sequence: TGTGCCAGCAGCTTCGGCTCACCCTACGAGCAGTACTTC. Protein sequence: CASSFGSPYEQYF.

CDR3 in DNA: TGTGCCAGCAGGGGGCCAATAGATACGCAGTATTTT. Protein: CASRGPIDTQYF. The rearrangement joins TRBV2 to TRBJ2-3, with D possibly matching TRBD1 (5 bases). The CDR3 length is 12 residues. Germline V gene sequence: CDR1 SNHLY, CDR2 FYNNEI. Trimming took 6 bases from V and 5 from J, leaving 9 bases between them. Together with reference TRBV2 and TRBJ2-3, the CDR3 gives the full variable domain: EPEVTQTPSHQVTQMGQEVILRCVPISNHLYFYWYRQILGQKVEFLVSFYNNEISEKSEIFDDQFSVERPDGSNFTLKIRSTKLEDSAMYFCASRGPIDTQYFGPGTRLTVL.

V and J are TRBV5-6 and TRBJ1-2, with TRBD1 as a possible D gene (6 bases). The V and J ends lost 0 bases and 7 bases respectively, with 10 bases between them. The germline V gene has CDR1 SGHDT and CDR2 YYEEEE. The CDR3 has 13 amino acids. The CDR3 region is CASSLVGGAGYTF. The CDR3 DNA sequence: TGTGCCAGCAGCTTGGTGGGGGGCGCTGGCTACACCTTC.

The chain combines TRBV30 with TRBJ1-2; weak D call: TRBD1 (6 bases). Trimming shortened V by 4 bases and J by 6 bases, and 12 bases separated the two germline ends. The CDR3 is 12 residues long. Looked up from germline, CDR1 is GTSNPN and CDR2 is SVGIG (reference sequence). CDR3 DNA sequence: TGTGCCTGGATCGGGCAGGGGCATGGCTACACCTTC. Protein: CAWIGQGHGYTF.

The V and J genes are TRBV7-9 and TRBJ1-3, with D unresolved. Per the germline V gene, CDR1 is SEHNR and CDR2 is FQNEAQ (reference sequence). With 4 bases removed from V and 0 bases from J, the gap between germline ends came to 13 bases. The CDR3 is 16 amino acids. The CDR3 sequence: CASSYASPSSGNTIYF. CDR3 coding DNA: TGTGCCAGCAGCTATGCTTCGCCGAGCTCTGGAAACACCATATATTTT.

The chain carries TRBV10-3 and TRBJ2-6; TRBD1 matches at 12 bases. V was pared by 7 bases and J by 2 bases, with 24 bases of the junction left unmatched. This CDR3 is built from 23 residues. The germline V gene has CDR1 ENHRY and CDR2 SYGVKD. The CDR3 DNA reads TGTGCCATCACCGATACCGGGACAGGGGGCGTCGTTAGTCTAGGTACTGGGGCCAACGTCCTGACTTTC. Protein: CAITDTGTGGVVSLGTGANVLTF.

The chain combines TRBV4-1 with TRBJ1-3; D is possibly TRBD1 (6 bases). The ends were cut back, 0 bases at V and 10 bases at J, with 16 bases in the middle. CDR3 length: 15 amino acids. CDR1 MGHRA and CDR2 YSYEKL come from the germline V gene. The CDR3 bases are TGCGCCAGCAGCCAAGACTTCCACCCCGACAGGACCATATATTTT. Protein sequence: CASSQDFHPDRTIYF.

The chain joins TRBV30 to TRBJ2-3, with D unresolved. Germline CDR1 GTSNPN, CDR2 SVGIG (reference sequence). V lost 4 bases to trimming and J lost 1 base, with 15 bases between them. The CDR3 is made up of 15 amino acids. The DNA for the CDR3 is TGTGCCTGGAAATTCCCTCTCCTTGGCACAGATACGCAGTATTTT. Its protein product is CAWKFPLLGTDTQYF.

The chain recombines TRBV30 with TRBJ1-6; the D gene is possibly TRBD1 (6 bases). CDR3 length equals 14 residues. Germline loops: CDR1 GTSNPN, CDR2 SVGIG (reference sequence). Trimming stripped 1 base from V and 6 bases from J, with 10 bases between. The CDR3 region is CAWSGGQPNSPLHF. CDR3 in DNA: TGTGCCTGGAGTGGCGGACAGCCTAATTCACCCCTCCACTTT.

This clone was observed a few times. The chain combines TRBV6-6 with TRBJ1-4; D gene unclear. The length of the CDR3 is 14 residues. Germline lookup yields CDR1 MNHNY and CDR2 SVGAGI (reference sequence). V lost 0 bases and J lost 1, with 3 bases in between. The CDR3 is CASSYSRTNEKLFF. The CDR3 nucleotides read TGTGCCAGCAGTTACTCTCGAACTAATGAAAAACTGTTTTTT.

The CDR3 coding sequence is TGTGCCACCAGCAGAGATAACCTTTTTGAGACTAGCGGGAGGCTTTTCAAAAACATTCAGTACTTC. It codes for CATSRDNLFETSGRLFKNIQYF. This chain uses TRBV15 with TRBJ2-4; TRBD2 aligns across 13 bases. The CDR3 is made up of 22 amino acids. J lost 3 bases, V lost 0 bases, and 17 bases had no gene match. The germline V gene has CDR1 LNHNV and CDR2 YYDKDF (reference sequence).

The rearrangement uses TRBV19 and TRBJ1-2, with TRBD1 as a possible D gene (6 bases). Trimming cost V 7 bases and J 7 bases, with 19 bases left between them. The CDR3 consists of 14 residues. Germline assignment: CDR1 LNHDA and CDR2 SQIVND (reference sequence). The CDR3 bases are TGTGCCAGTACCCTGAAGTCGACGACAGGTGGCTACACCTTC. This translates into CASTLKSTTGGYTF. Looking up the rest from reference TRBV19 and TRBJ1-2 gives the full variable domain: DGGITQSPKYLFRKEGQNVTLSCEQNLNHDAMYWYRQDPGQGLRLIYYSQIVNDFQKGDIAEGYSVSREKKESFPLTVTSAQKNPTAFYLCASTLKSTTGGYTFGSGTRLTVV.